One sample yielded the 27 T cell receptor beta chains listed below, sequenced in a study of Ad26.COV2.S vaccination and SARS-CoV-2 variants (dated by TCRdb to the early 2020s). Explained via the paper, the treatment or condition label denotes: approximately 18 received Ad26.COV2.S at low or high dose, single or two shots; a few received placebo; per-sample allocation not given. For vaccine and placebo recipients, the sequenced repertoires came from samples collected on day 63 after the first injection. Receptor amplification or capture employed the immunoSEQ multiplex PCR assay. The clones in this table, taken by TCRdb from immuneACCESS, are in-frame only. Not every clone is retained; where verified, under half of the shortfall comes from an unresolved V gene, and the cause of the rest is unknown. The sample table lists some 390,000 clones, 70% to 90% of them with a count of one. The ten largest make up about 2% of the sample.

Sequencing was performed on peripheral blood, taken in a trial of Ad26.COV2.S vaccine versus placebo. These receptors were collected from a person between 18 and 65 years old who received the Ad26.COV2.S COVID-19 vaccine or a placebo.

The CDR3 loop is CASSSLGGRTRPLHF. The CDR3 nucleotides are TGTGCCAGCAGTTCCCTTGGAGGCAGAACAAGACCCCTCCACTTT. The chain combines TRBV27 with TRBJ1-6; no clear D gene. This CDR3 comprises 15 residues. Deletions cut 4 bases from V and 12 bases from J, with 19 bases between. Germline loops: CDR1 MNHEY, CDR2 SMNVEV (reference sequence).

A few counts support this clone. The V and J genes are TRBV7-9 and TRBJ2-5; 8 bases match TRBD1. The CDR3 consists of 14 residues. The V gene end was trimmed by 6 bases and the J gene end by 2 bases; junction bases not matched to a gene: 5. Germline CDR1 and CDR2: SEHNR and FQNEAQ (reference sequence). CDR3 nucleotides: TGTGCCAGCAGGCAGGGGGCCTTTCAAGAGACCCAGTACTTC. Translating gives CASRQGAFQETQYF.

The J gene is TRBJ2-2, the V gene TRBV5-1; TRBD1 is a possible D gene (6 bases). Germline assignment: CDR1 SGHRS and CDR2 YFSETQ. CDR3 length: 14 amino acids. Trimming removed 0 bases at V and 5 bases at J, with 8 bases between. The CDR3 here is CASSLEGVTGELFF. The CDR3 bases are TGCGCCAGCAGCTTGGAGGGGGTAACCGGGGAGCTGTTTTTT.

The rearrangement joins TRBV2 to TRBJ1-1; D is undetermined. The CDR3 extends over 14 amino acids. V dropped 3 bases and J dropped 5 bases, with 13 bases sitting between them. Germline V gives CDR1 SNHLY, CDR2 FYNNEI. Written as DNA, the CDR3 is TGTGCCAGCAGTGACGGGCCCGGGTGGACTGAAGCTTTCTTT. Its protein product is CASSDGPGWTEAFF. The whole variable domain, remainder taken from reference TRBV2 and TRBJ1-1, is EPEVTQTPSHQVTQMGQEVILRCVPISNHLYFYWYRQILGQKVEFLVSFYNNEISEKSEIFDDQFSVERPDGSNFTLKIRSTKLEDSAMYFCASSDGPGWTEAFFGQGTRLTVV.

Only a few counts were recorded for this clone. The chain employs TRBV5-1 and TRBJ1-5; the match to TRBD1 covers 10 bases. Germline trimming cut 3 bases from V and 1 base from J; bases unmatched to any gene: 10. Germline values: CDR1 SGHRS, CDR2 YFSETQ. The CDR3 has 18 residues. The DNA of the CDR3 is TGCGCCAGCAGCTCCAGCCCCCGGGACAGGGGCAGCAATCAGCCCCAGCATTTT. Protein product: CASSSSPRDRGSNQPQHF.

This chain links TRBV25-1 with TRBJ2-7; the match to TRBD2 covers 10 bases. CDR1 and CDR2 from the germline V gene are MGHDK and SYGVNS. The junction had 10 bases not matched to a gene; V was cut back by 4 bases and J by 7 bases. The CDR3 totals 15 residues. CDR3 region: CASSGKAGGLREQYF. CDR3 sequence (DNA): TGTGCCAGCAGTGGAAAAGCGGGAGGGCTGCGGGAGCAGTACTTC.

This clone appeared a single time. J is TRBJ2-3 and V is TRBV7-3; D is uncertain. The length of the CDR3 is 15 residues. CDR1 and CDR2 from the germline V gene are SGHTA and FQGTGA. V lost 0 bases to trimming and J lost 4 bases, with 11 bases between them. The CDR3 reads CASSLTGQRPDTQYF. The CDR3 DNA reads as TGTGCCAGCAGCTTAACGGGTCAGCGCCCAGATACGCAGTATTTT.

The rearrangement links TRBV21-1 to TRBJ1-1. TRBV21-1 represents a pseudogene. This CDR3 has 17 amino acids. The CDR3 here is CASSKGRIRGRDTEAFF. The CDR3 coding sequence is TGTGCCAGCAGCAAAGGAAGAATAAGGGGGAGGGACACTGAAGCTTTCTTT.

The chain has TRBV7-2 and TRBJ2-1; D perhaps matches TRBD2 (6 bases). The germline V gene encodes CDR1 SGHTA and CDR2 FQGNSA. CDR3 length equals 15 residues. V lost 8 bases to trimming and J lost 3 bases, with 17 bases between them. CDR3 in amino acids: CASGSGLPNYNEQFF. For the CDR3, the DNA is TGTGCCAGCGGATCGGGACTCCCGAACTACAATGAGCAGTTCTTC. The full variable domain, in which reference TRBV7-2 and TRBJ2-1 provide the parts outside the CDR3, is GAGVSQSPSNKVTEKGKDVELRCDPISGHTALYWYRQSLGQGLEFLIYFQGNSAPDKSGLPSDRFSAERTGGSVSTLTIQRTQQEDSAVYLCASGSGLPNYNEQFFGPGTRLTVL.

The chain carries TRBV7-8 and TRBJ2-1; 9 bases are a match to TRBD2. Trimming cost V 5 bases and J 4 bases; bases outside gene matches: 9. The CDR3 sequence is 16 residues long. Germline assignment: CDR1 SGHVS and CDR2 FQNEAQ. Written as DNA, the CDR3 is TGTGCCAGCAGCCCCCCCCGTCTAGCGGGGTACAATGAGCAGTTCTTC. This encodes CASSPPRLAGYNEQFF.

The J gene is TRBJ2-2, the V gene TRBV5-1; no clear D gene. The CDR3 is made up of 14 amino acids. Trimming took 5 bases from V and 2 from J, leaving 10 bases between them. From germline, CDR1 is SGHRS and CDR2 YFSETQ. CDR3 loop: CASRRTLNTGELFF. The CDR3 nucleotides read TGCGCCAGCAGGAGGACCCTTAACACCGGGGAGCTGTTTTTT.

The chain links TRBV13 to TRBJ2-7; D might be TRBD2 (5 bases). V was trimmed by 1 base and J by 3 bases, leaving 10 bases between them. This CDR3 comprises 14 residues. Germline CDR1 is PRHDT and CDR2 is FYEKMQ (reference sequence). The CDR3: CASSLAGLLYEQYF. CDR3 DNA: TGTGCCAGCAGCTTAGCTGGACTGCTCTACGAGCAGTACTTC.

The chain uses TRBV6-5 and TRBJ1-1; TRBD1 aligns across 11 bases. This CDR3 has 15 residues. In germline, CDR1 is MNHEY, CDR2 SVGAGI. J was trimmed by 11 bases and V by 0 bases; bases with no gene match: 8. CDR3 in amino acids: CASSYSRTGGEGAFF. The CDR3 region has the DNA TGTGCCAGCAGTTACTCGAGGACAGGGGGCGAGGGTGCTTTCTTT.

The genes are TRBV19 and TRBJ2-5, with 9 nucleotides matching TRBD1. V was clipped by 6 bases and J by 4 bases; unmatched bases: 3. The germline gives CDR1 LNHDA, CDR2 SQIVND (reference sequence). The CDR3 has 13 residues. CDR3 residues: CASSQTGGETQYF. CDR3 DNA: TGTGCCAGTAGCCAGACAGGGGGAGAGACCCAGTACTTC. The whole variable domain, remainder taken from reference TRBV19 and TRBJ2-5, is DGGITQSPKYLFRKEGQNVTLSCEQNLNHDAMYWYRQDPGQGLRLIYYSQIVNDFQKGDIAEGYSVSREKKESFPLTVTSAQKNPTAFYLCASSQTGGETQYFGPGTRLLVL.

The V call is TRBV6-1, the J call TRBJ1-2, with 8 bases identical to TRBD1. The CDR3 has 13 amino acids. CDR1 MNHNS and CDR2 SASEGT come from the germline V gene. The V and J ends lost 3 bases and 8 bases, in that order; junction bases with no gene match: 5. This CDR3 is CASSDGQGRGYTF. DNA of the CDR3: TGTGCCAGCAGTGACGGACAGGGCCGAGGCTACACCTTC.

The V call is TRBV5-1, the J call TRBJ2-1, with TRBD2 identical over 7 bases. The CDR3 has 14 residues. V dropped 0 bases and J dropped 4; count of bases not matched to a gene: 1. Per the germline V gene, CDR1 is SGHRS and CDR2 is YFSETQ. The chain's CDR3 is CASSLGDYYNEQFF. The CDR3, as DNA: TGCGCCAGCAGCTTGGGGGACTATTACAATGAGCAGTTCTTC.

The rearrangement joins TRBV5-4 to TRBJ2-1, with D perhaps matching TRBD2 (6 bases). CDR3 length equals 14 residues. Trimming pared 4 bases from V and 9 bases from J, leaving 17 bases between. Germline loops: CDR1 SGHNT, CDR2 YYREEE (reference sequence). CDR3 bases: TGTGCCAGCAGCCCGCCGGGACTTCGTGGTGAGCAGTTCTTC. Translating gives CASSPPGLRGEQFF.

The V call is TRBV29-1, the J call TRBJ1-3; D remains unclear. Germline CDR1 SQVTM, CDR2 ANQGSEA. V lost 1 base and J 8 bases, leaving 9 bases between the germline ends. This CDR3 is built from 12 residues. The CDR3 coding sequence is TGCAGCGTTGAAGGCGGTACGGACACCATATATTTT. Translation gives CSVEGGTDTIYF.

The CDR3 DNA reads as TGTGCCAGCAGCCAAGATCCAACGGGGCACACTGAAGCTTTCTTT. Translated, it gives CASSQDPTGHTEAFF. The chain employs TRBV14 and TRBJ1-1; D is perhaps TRBD1 (5 bases). Between the trimmed V and J ends, which lost 0 bases and 3 bases, there was a span of 11 bases. The CDR3 covers 15 residues. Germline assignment: CDR1 SGHDN and CDR2 FVKESK.

In this sample, this clone turned up once. The chain carries TRBV5-1 and TRBJ1-2; no clear D gene. Looked up from germline, CDR1 is SGHRS and CDR2 is YFSETQ. The CDR3 is made up of 13 amino acids. V was cut by 4 bases and J by 5 bases, with 12 bases left in between. The CDR3 region is CASSLGVVYGYTF. CDR3 bases: TGCGCCAGCAGCCTCGGTGTGGTTTATGGCTACACCTTC.

To note about this clone: Within the sample, other DNA sequences also encode this same CDR3. The V call is TRBV7-8, the J call TRBJ2-7; 8 nucleotides agree with TRBD2. Per the germline V gene, CDR1 is SGHVS and CDR2 is FQNEAQ. V lost 1 base to trimming and J lost 1 base; unmatched junction nucleotides: 3. This CDR3 contains 15 residues. The CDR3 spells CASSLGPSGSYEQYF. CDR3 coding DNA: TGTGCCAGCAGCTTAGGTCCTAGCGGGTCCTACGAGCAGTACTTC. The variable domain in full, with the rest retrieved from reference TRBV7-8 and TRBJ2-7, is GAGVSQSPRYKVAKRGQDVALRCDPISGHVSLFWYQQALGQGPEFLTYFQNEAQLDKSGLPSDRFFAERPEGSVSTLKIQRTQQEDSAVYLCASSLGPSGSYEQYFGPGTRLTVT.

Worth noting for this clone: The same CDR3 arises from other DNA sequences in this sample as well. The chain is built from TRBV9 and TRBJ1-5; D is ambiguous. Germline V CDR1 and CDR2: SGDLS, YYNGEE. Trimming removed 0 bases from V and 3 bases from J, with 4 bases in between. The CDR3 runs 13 residues. This chain's CDR3 is CASSVEDNQPQHF. The CDR3 DNA reads TGTGCCAGCAGCGTAGAAGACAATCAGCCCCAGCATTTT.

This clone was seen once. The J gene is TRBJ2-2, the V gene TRBV7-8, with D possibly being TRBD1 (6 bases). This CDR3 contains 15 residues. V was pared by 4 bases and J by 4 bases, with 13 bases between. Germline V gene lookup returns CDR1 SGHVS and CDR2 FQNEAQ. CDR3 sequence reads: CASSYQQGSTGELFF. The CDR3 bases are TGTGCCAGCAGCTACCAACAGGGAAGCACCGGGGAGCTGTTTTTT.

Concerning this clone: The identical CDR3 is also encoded by other nucleotide sequences in the sample. The rearrangement links TRBV5-1 to TRBJ2-7; the D is unclear. Per the germline V gene, CDR1 is SGHRS and CDR2 is YFSETQ. V was cut by 7 bases and J by 0 bases, with 8 bases left in between. The CDR3 is made up of 12 amino acids. The CDR3 is CASSGASYEQYF. DNA of the CDR3: TGCGCCAGCTCGGGTGCCTCCTACGAGCAGTACTTC.

The CDR3 here is CSVEDSGTGRGEQYF. In DNA form, the CDR3 reads TGCAGCGTTGAAGATAGTGGGACAGGGAGGGGCGAGCAGTACTTC. The chain uses TRBV29-1 and TRBJ2-7, with 9 bases lining up with TRBD1. From germline, CDR1 is SQVTM and CDR2 ANQGSEA. The CDR3 sequence is 15 residues long. After removal of 0 bases from V and 6 bases from J, the junction contained 9 bases not matched to a gene.

V usage is TRBV3-1 (or the pseudogene TRBV3-2) and J usage is TRBJ1-1; D remains unclear. The CDR3 runs to 12 residues. The V end was cut by 1 base, the J end by 7 bases, with 7 bases between. Germline CDR1 is LGHDT and CDR2 is YNNKEL (reference sequence). The CDR3 DNA is TGTGCCAGCAGCCAAGGGCCCAATGAAGCTTTCTTT. Protein: CASSQGPNEAFF.

The chain couples TRBV4-2 to TRBJ2-1; 8 bases fit TRBD2. The CDR3 covers 15 residues. Trimming took 1 base from V and 6 from J; bases not matched to a gene: 5. The V gene's germline CDR1 is LGHNA and CDR2 YNFKEQ. The CDR3 DNA follows: TGTGCCAGCAGCCAAGGCACTAGCGGAGTCAATGAGCAGTTCTTC. Translation gives CASSQGTSGVNEQFF.